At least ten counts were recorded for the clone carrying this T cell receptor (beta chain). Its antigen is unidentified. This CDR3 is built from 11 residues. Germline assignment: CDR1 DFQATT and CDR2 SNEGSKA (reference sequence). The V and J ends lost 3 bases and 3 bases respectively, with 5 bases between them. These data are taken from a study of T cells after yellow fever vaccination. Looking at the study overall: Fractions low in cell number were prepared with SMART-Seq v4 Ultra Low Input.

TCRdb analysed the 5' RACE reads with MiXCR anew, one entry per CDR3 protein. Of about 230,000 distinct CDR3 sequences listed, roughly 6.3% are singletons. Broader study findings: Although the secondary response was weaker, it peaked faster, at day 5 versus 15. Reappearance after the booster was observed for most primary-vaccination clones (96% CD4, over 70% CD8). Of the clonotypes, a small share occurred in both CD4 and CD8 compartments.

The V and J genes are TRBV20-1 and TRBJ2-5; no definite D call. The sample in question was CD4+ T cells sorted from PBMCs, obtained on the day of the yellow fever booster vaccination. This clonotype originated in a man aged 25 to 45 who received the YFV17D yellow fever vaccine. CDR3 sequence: CSASKEETQYF. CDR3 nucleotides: TGCAGTGCTAGTAAAGAAGAGACCCAGTACTTC.